Below, 13 T cell receptor beta chains from the same sample are listed, as sequenced in a study of CD8+CD57+ T cells in acquired aplastic anemia. TCR beta VDJ and CDR3 profiles were obtained from a genomic DNA template. TCRdb recomputed calls from the reads with MiXCR, one row per CDR3 protein. This repertoire shows around 180,000 distinct CDR3 sequences, 55% to 70% found once; its top ten account for around 42%. The sample consisted of sorted CD4+, CD8+, or CD8+CD57+ T cells (not recorded which) from PBMCs. The source is a human donor with severe aplastic anemia or a healthy control (not recorded which).

J is TRBJ2-7 and V is TRBV11-3, with 10 bases fitting TRBD1. The J call may be mistaken, given a closer DNA end match to TRBJ2-1. The CDR3 contains 15 residues. In germline, CDR1 is SGHNT, CDR2 YENEEA. The CDR3 nucleotides read TGTGCCAGCAGCCCGGACAGGGGGGCGTACAATGAGCAGTTCTTC. Protein product: CASSPDRGAYNEQFF.

This clonotype was found a few times. The chain's CDR3 is CSARSGQGVYEQYF. In DNA form, the CDR3 reads TGCAGTGCTAGATCGGGACAGGGGGTCTACGAGCAGTACTTC. The rearrangement links TRBV20-1 to TRBJ2-7; 11 positions agree with TRBD1. Per germline, CDR1 DFQATT and CDR2 SNEGSKA (reference sequence). This CDR3 has 14 amino acids. V dropped 2 bases and J dropped 3; count of bases not matched to a gene: 3.

The V call is TRBV20-1, the J call TRBJ2-7; D is uncertain. Trimming removed 2 bases at V and 2 bases at J, with 10 bases between. Per germline, CDR1 DFQATT and CDR2 SNEGSKA (reference sequence). The CDR3 is 13 amino acids. CDR3 sequence: CSARRDVAYEQYF. CDR3 in DNA: TGCAGTGCTAGAAGGGATGTGGCCTACGAGCAGTACTTC.

The CDR3: CAYGTGGLYEQYF. The CDR3 nucleotides are TGTGCCTACGGGACAGGAGGTCTCTACGAGCAGTACTTC. This sequence joins TRBV30 and TRBJ2-7, with TRBD1 identical over 8 bases. Trimming removed 7 bases from V and 3 bases from J; junction bases left unmatched: 8. In germline, CDR1 is GTSNPN, CDR2 SVGIG (reference sequence). The CDR3 totals 13 residues. Full variable domain (outside the CDR3, taken from reference TRBV30 and TRBJ2-7): SQTIHQWPATLVQPVGSPLSLECTVEGTSNPNLYWYRQAAGRGLQLLFYSVGIGQISSEVPQNLSASRPQDRQFILSSKKLLLSDSGFYLCAYGTGGLYEQYFGPGTRLTVT.

The V gene is TRBV12-3 or TRBV12-4, the J gene TRBJ2-3; D ambiguous. Trimming pared 5 bases from V and 0 bases from J, leaving 12 bases between. This CDR3 contains 15 residues. The CDR3 sequence is CASSPQTKSTDTQYF. In DNA form, the CDR3 reads TGTGCCAGCAGTCCCCAGACCAAGAGCACAGATACGCAGTATTTT.

There are a few counts of this clonotype. The rearrangement uses TRBV29-1 and TRBJ2-2; no firm D call. V lost 7 bases and J 4 bases, leaving 13 bases between the germline ends. The V gene's germline CDR1 is SQVTM and CDR2 ANQGSEA. The CDR3 is 13 residues long. The CDR3 is CSANKAATGELFF. CDR3 in DNA: TGCAGCGCCAATAAGGCGGCCACCGGGGAGCTGTTTTTT.

The J gene is TRBJ1-1, the V gene TRBV9; 7 positions agree with TRBD1. The V segment lost 4 bases and the J segment 6 bases; nucleotides outside the gene matches: 12. Germline CDR1 reads SGDLS; CDR2 reads YYNGEE. This CDR3 spans 15 amino acids. The CDR3 DNA follows: TGTGCCAGCAGCCCTGGGGGGACAGTTCGTTCTGAAGCTTTCTTT. Protein sequence: CASSPGGTVRSEAFF.

This clonotype was seen more than once but under ten times. The chain employs TRBV7-8 and TRBJ2-7; D assignment may be TRBD1 or TRBD2 (5 bases each). This CDR3 is built from 13 residues. With 5 bases removed from V and 6 bases from J, the gap between germline ends came to 14 bases. Germline values: CDR1 SGHVS, CDR2 FQNEAQ. The CDR3 here is CASSPLRAGEQYF. The CDR3 DNA reads TGTGCCAGCAGCCCCCTCAGGGCGGGCGAGCAGTACTTC.

This clonotype has just a few counts. The V gene is TRBV7-9, the J gene TRBJ2-7; D is possibly TRBD2 (6 bases). Germline CDR1 and CDR2: SEHNR and FQNEAQ (reference sequence). The CDR3 is made up of 13 amino acids. The V end was cut by 4 bases, the J end by 11 bases, with 18 bases between. CDR3 residues: CASSSSAGEAKYF. In DNA, the CDR3 is TGTGCCAGCAGCTCTAGCGCCGGGGAGGCCAAGTACTTC.

The V and J genes are TRBV20-1 and TRBJ2-7; 7 bases agree with TRBD1. This CDR3 has 14 residues. In germline, CDR1 is DFQATT, CDR2 SNEGSKA (reference sequence). The junction had 3 bases not matched to a gene; V was cut back by 1 base and J by 0 bases. The CDR3 coding sequence is TGCAGTGCTAGAGCCGGGACAGACTCCTACGAGCAGTACTTC. Translated, it gives CSARAGTDSYEQYF.

This clonotype was seen at least ten times. This chain joins TRBV7-8 and TRBJ1-1; D not resolved. Per germline, CDR1 SGHVS and CDR2 FQNEAQ. The CDR3 consists of 12 residues. Trimming removed 5 bases from V and 4 bases from J, with 8 bases in between. The CDR3 sequence: CASSLRGTEAFF. As DNA, the CDR3 is TGTGCCAGCAGCCTCCGGGGCACTGAAGCTTTCTTT.

In its sample, this clonotype was seen a few times. CDR3 DNA sequence: TGTGCCACCAGCAGAGACCCCCGGATTAAAGCTTTCTTT. Its translation: CATSRDPRIKAFF. The chain combines TRBV15 with TRBJ1-1; D is uncertain. The CDR3 is made up of 13 amino acids. Germline assignment: CDR1 LNHNV and CDR2 YYDKDF (reference sequence). Trimming removed 0 bases from V and 9 bases from J, with 11 bases in between.

There are many counts of this clonotype. The chain is built from TRBV7-9 and TRBJ2-2; possible D gene TRBD1, 5 bases. The length of the CDR3 is 12 residues. Trimming removed 6 bases at V and 7 bases at J, with 9 bases between. The V gene's germline CDR1 is SEHNR and CDR2 FQNEAQ (reference sequence). CDR3 residues: CASRGVLGELFF. CDR3 sequence (DNA): TGTGCCAGCAGAGGGGTTCTCGGGGAGCTGTTTTTT.